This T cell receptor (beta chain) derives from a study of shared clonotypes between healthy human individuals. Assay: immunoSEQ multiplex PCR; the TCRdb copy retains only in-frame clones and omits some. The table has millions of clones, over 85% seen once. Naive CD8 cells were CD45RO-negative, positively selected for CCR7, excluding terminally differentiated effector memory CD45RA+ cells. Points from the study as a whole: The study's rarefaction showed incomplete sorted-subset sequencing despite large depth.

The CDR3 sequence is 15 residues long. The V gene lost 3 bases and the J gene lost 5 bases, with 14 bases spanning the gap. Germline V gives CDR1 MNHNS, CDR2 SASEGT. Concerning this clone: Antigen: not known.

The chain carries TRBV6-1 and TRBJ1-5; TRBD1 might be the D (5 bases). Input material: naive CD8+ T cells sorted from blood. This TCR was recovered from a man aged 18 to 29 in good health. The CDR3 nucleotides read TGTGCCAGCAGTGAGGGCCCTCCAGGGTATCAGCCCCAGCATTTT. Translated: CASSEGPPGYQPQHF.